This TCR beta chain was identified during a study of molecular identifiers for immune sequencing clone quantification. General study points: Whereas clones above 20 RNA copies held under 1% of naive-cell molecules, they held over 97% of effector molecules.

One entry per CDR3 protein, called by TCRdb with MiXCR from the PCR reads. The sample contains 550,000 to 750,000 distinct CDR3 sequences, just under 20% of which appear only once. It was from approximately 22,000 to 940,000 sorted cells, with 10%, 30% or 50% RNA, that naive CD8 libraries came. Using a CD8+CD4-CCR7+CD45RA+ phenotype, naive CD8 T cells were sorted. The CDR3 length is 15 residues. With V trimmed by 1 base and J by 3 bases, 3 bases remained unmatched. From germline, CDR1 is LGHNA and CDR2 YSLEER. This clonotype came up many times. Its antigen is unknown. The rearrangement links TRBV4-3 to TRBJ2-5; 9 positions match TRBD1. This clonotype was sampled from a human donor in good health. Some libraries in this study had Jurkat cell RNA spiked in. Sequenced sample: naive CD8+ T cells from blood, with Jurkat cell RNA spiked in. The subset is: FACS-sorted CD8+CD4-CCR7+CD45RA+ naive T cells. CDR3 nucleotides: TGCGCCAGCAGCCAAGGCCGGACAGGGGAAGAGACCCAGTACTTC. It specifies CASSQGRTGEETQYF.